The subject of this entry is one T cell receptor (beta chain). No antigen is known for it. These data are taken from a study of blood T cells in healthy people across ages. Study-level findings and limits: Naive T cell percentage and TCR beta diversity correlated strongly.

Sample-barcoded 5' priming and a J-beta primer mix drove a second PCR of about 6 to 12 cycles. TCRdb re-analysed the 5' RACE reads in MiXCR, keeping a single row per CDR3 protein. The sample consists of about 1.4 million distinct CDR3 sequences, around 55% of them appearing once. This CDR3 has 14 amino acids. Germline CDR1 and CDR2: SGHTA and FQGNSA. V lost 4 bases and J lost 8; bases outside the gene matches: 6. The donors, aged roughly 6 to 100, were healthy Caucasians from Russia. Each donor gave approximately 9.5 milliliters of peripheral blood. This TCR came from a young man in good health. V and J are TRBV7-2 and TRBJ2-3; 10 nucleotides align to TRBD2. Sequencing was performed on blood. CDR3 in DNA: TGTGCCAGCAGCTCGAGCGGGGGGGTGGGTACGCAGTATTTT. Residues: CASSSSGGVGTQYF. Full variable domain (rest looked up from reference TRBV7-2 and TRBJ2-3): GAGVSQSPSNKVTEKGKDVELRCDPISGHTALYWYRQSLGQGLEFLIYFQGNSAPDKSGLPSDRFSAERTGGSVSTLTIQRTQQEDSAVYLCASSSSGGVGTQYFGPGTRLTVL.